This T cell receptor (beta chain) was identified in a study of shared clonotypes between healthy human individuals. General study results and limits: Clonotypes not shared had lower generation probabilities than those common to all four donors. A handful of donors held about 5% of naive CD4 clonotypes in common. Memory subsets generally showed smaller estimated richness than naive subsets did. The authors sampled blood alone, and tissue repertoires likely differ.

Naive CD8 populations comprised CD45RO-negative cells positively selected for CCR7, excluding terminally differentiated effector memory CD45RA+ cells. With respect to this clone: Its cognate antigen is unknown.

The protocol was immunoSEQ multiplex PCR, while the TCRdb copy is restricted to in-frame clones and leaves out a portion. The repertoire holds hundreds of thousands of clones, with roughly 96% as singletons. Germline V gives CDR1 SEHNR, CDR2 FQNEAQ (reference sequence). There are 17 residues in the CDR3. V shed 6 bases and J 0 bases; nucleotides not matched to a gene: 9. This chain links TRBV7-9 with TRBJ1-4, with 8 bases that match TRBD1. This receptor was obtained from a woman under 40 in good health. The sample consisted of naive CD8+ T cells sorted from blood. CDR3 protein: CASRPNRGKATNEKLFF. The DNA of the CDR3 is TGTGCCAGCAGACCAAACAGGGGGAAAGCAACTAATGAAAAACTGTTTTTT.